This paragraph covers one TCR beta chain sequence. Its antigen is not identified. Data came from immunoSEQ multiplex PCR; TCRdb stores just in-frame clones and leaves some out. Of tens of thousands of clones in the sample, 85% to 95% are singletons; the top ten hold around 0.23%. The sample is drawn from a study of graft-versus-host responses after intestinal transplantation. In the study overall: Transplants given to recipients were multivisceral, liver-intestinal, or isolated intestinal. Recipients across the board were started on anti-thymocyte globulin induction, then kept on tacrolimus and steroids for around three years.

CDR1 is SGHNT and CDR2 is YYREEE in the germline V gene (reference sequence). CDR3 length: 13 amino acids. V was pared by 0 bases and J by 1 base, with 4 bases between. Study outcomes and limitations: Some patients had graft-donor T cell macrochimerism, and their allografts showed high graft-versus-host to host-versus-graft clonal ratios. Analysis identified GvH clones in recipient marrow, with some appearing first in ileum or blood.

The gene calls are TRBV5-4 and TRBJ1-1; D unresolved. The receptor was derived from a human donor who was the organ donor for an intestinal transplant. Sequencing used unstimulated CD8+ T cells sorted from spleen or lymph node cells, obtained before transplant. The CDR3 is CASSLGRNTEAFF. CDR3 nucleotides: TGTGCCAGCAGCTTGGGCAGGAACACTGAAGCTTTCTTT.